The clone carrying this TCR beta chain was observed a handful of times. Its antigen is unknown. The data were taken from a study of vaccination and CD4 T cells after COVID-19. The assay that was used to sequence DNA from cultured CD4+ T cells was the Oncomine TCR Beta short-read assay. From the PCR reads, TCRdb called clonotypes with MiXCR, one entry per CDR3 protein. Of fewer than 9,500 distinct CDR3 sequences detected, about 31% appear once; the ten largest clones hold around 35%. The CDR3 consists of 15 residues. From germline, CDR1 is SEHNR and CDR2 FQNEAQ (reference sequence). Trimming removed 1 base at V and 4 bases at J, with 11 bases between. Treatment defined: roughly 10-day PBMC culture with coronavirus spike peptide pools or control peptides (ViraFEST assay). Samples of CD4+ T cells were obtained from the unexposed donor before the COVID-19 pandemic (2011-2018).

The genes are TRBV7-9 and TRBJ2-1; D is perhaps TRBD2 (6 bases). This TCR was sampled from a human donor in good health. Sequencing input: CD4+ T cells from blood, cultured in vitro. The CDR3 DNA follows: TGTGCCAGCAGCTTAGGGGACGGGGGATACAATGAGCAGTTCTTC. Amino acids: CASSLGDGGYNEQFF.